Reported below is one T cell receptor (beta chain). The data were obtained in a study of T-cell reconstitution after alpha-beta-depleted transplantation in children. As it was prepared, the TCRbeta library received unique molecular identifiers. MiXCR was run by TCRdb on the PCR reads, yielding one entry per CDR3 protein. Here the sample spans 500,000 or so distinct CDR3 sequences, approximately 32% being singletons. The material was PBMCs from the stem cell graft donor, obtained from the stem cell graft. The TCR sequence derives from a human donor who donated a stem cell graft to a child with aplastic anemia.

The CDR3 DNA sequence: TGTGCCAGCCGACCAAGGGGCTGGAATTCACCCCTCCACTTT. Encoded protein: CASRPRGWNSPLHF. The genes are TRBV12-3 or TRBV12-4 and TRBJ1-6; maybe TRBD1 (5 bases). Trimming removed 8 bases at V and 7 bases at J, with 15 bases between. The CDR3 has 14 residues.